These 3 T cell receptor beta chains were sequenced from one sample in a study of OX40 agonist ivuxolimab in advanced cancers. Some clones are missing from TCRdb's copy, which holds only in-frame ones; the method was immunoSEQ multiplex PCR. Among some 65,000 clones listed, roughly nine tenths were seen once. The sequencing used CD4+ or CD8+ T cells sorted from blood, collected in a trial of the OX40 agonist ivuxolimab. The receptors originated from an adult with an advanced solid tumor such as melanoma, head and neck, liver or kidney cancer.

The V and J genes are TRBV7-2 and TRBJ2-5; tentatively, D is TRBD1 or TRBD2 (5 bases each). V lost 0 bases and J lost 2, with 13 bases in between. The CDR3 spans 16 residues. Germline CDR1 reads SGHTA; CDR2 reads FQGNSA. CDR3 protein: CASSLAGTIGQETQYF. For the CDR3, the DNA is TGTGCCAGCAGCTTAGCCGGGACGATTGGTCAAGAGACCCAGTACTTC.

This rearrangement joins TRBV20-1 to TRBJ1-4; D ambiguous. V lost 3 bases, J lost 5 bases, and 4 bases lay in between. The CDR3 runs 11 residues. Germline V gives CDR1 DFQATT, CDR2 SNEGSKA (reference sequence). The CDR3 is CSASGNEKLFF. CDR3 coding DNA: TGCAGTGCTAGCGGGAATGAAAAACTGTTTTTT.

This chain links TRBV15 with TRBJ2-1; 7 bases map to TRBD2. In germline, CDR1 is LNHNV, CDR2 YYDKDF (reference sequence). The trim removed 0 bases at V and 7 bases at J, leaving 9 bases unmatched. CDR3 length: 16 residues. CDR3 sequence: CATSRDLAGVGNEQFF. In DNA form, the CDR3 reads TGTGCCACCAGCAGAGATCTGGCGGGAGTAGGGAATGAGCAGTTCTTC. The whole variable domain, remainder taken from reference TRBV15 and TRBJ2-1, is DAMVIQNPRYQVTQFGKPVTLSCSQTLNHNVMYWYQQKSSQAPKLLFHYYDKDFNNEADTPDNFQSRRPNTSFCFLDIRSPGLGDTAMYLCATSRDLAGVGNEQFFGPGTRLTVL.